The 27 T cell receptor beta chains in this list originate from one sample, sequenced in a study of blood T cell repertoires in COVID-19. Assay: immunoSEQ multiplex PCR; the TCRdb copy retains only in-frame clones and omits some. The sample records approximately 300,000 clones, roughly nine tenths being singletons. Specimen: PBMCs or T cells enriched from blood (not recorded which). These receptors originate from a young woman who had been exposed to COVID-19.

The V gene is TRBV24-1, the J gene TRBJ1-2; 9 bases map to TRBD1. The CDR3 contains 14 residues. From germline, CDR1 is KGHDR and CDR2 SFDVKD. J lost 8 bases, V lost 4 bases, and 7 bases had no gene match. The CDR3 reads CATSDPDRGLGYTF. CDR3 DNA: TGTGCCACCAGTGACCCCGACAGGGGGTTAGGCTACACCTTC.

CDR3 sequence (DNA): TGTGCCAGCAGCTTAGCTAGTCAGGGCTATAGCAATCAGCCCCAGCATTTT. Its translation is CASSLASQGYSNQPQHF. The chain has TRBV7-2 and TRBJ1-5; D might be TRBD1 (5 bases). Germline lookup yields CDR1 SGHTA and CDR2 FQGNSA. V was pared by 0 bases and J by 0 bases, with 12 bases between. CDR3 length: 17 amino acids.

To note about this clone: Additional DNA sequences in this sample encode the identical CDR3. This rearrangement joins TRBV5-1 to TRBJ1-5, with D hard to call. The CDR3 is 14 residues long. Trimming stripped 4 bases from V and 2 bases from J, with 10 bases between. The V gene's germline CDR1 is SGHRS and CDR2 YFSETQ. The CDR3 bases are TGCGCCAGCAGCCCAGGTCAAGGCAATCAGCCCCAGCATTTT. It encodes CASSPGQGNQPQHF.

This chain joins TRBV6-5 and TRBJ1-2; 9 positions agree with TRBD1. This CDR3 is built from 14 residues. The germline V gene has CDR1 MNHEY and CDR2 SVGAGI. J lost 8 bases, V lost 2 bases, and 6 bases had no gene match. CDR3 region: CASSYAGQGLGYTF. The CDR3 DNA sequence: TGTGCCAGCAGTTACGCGGGACAGGGACTCGGCTACACCTTC.

This clone was recorded once. This chain links TRBV4-1 with TRBJ2-1, with D perhaps matching TRBD2 (7 bases). The CDR3 has 17 residues. Germline lookup yields CDR1 MGHRA and CDR2 YSYEKL. V was shortened by 1 base and J by 0 bases, with 13 bases between the two germline ends. CDR3 protein: CASSQGTAGASYNEQFF. The CDR3 DNA reads as TGCGCCAGCAGCCAAGGGACTGCGGGGGCCTCCTACAATGAGCAGTTCTTC.

The rearrangement links TRBV13 to TRBJ1-6; D unresolved. V was pared by 8 bases and J by 8 bases, with 13 bases between. Per the germline V gene, CDR1 is PRHDT and CDR2 is FYEKMQ (reference sequence). The CDR3 consists of 13 residues. The CDR3 nucleotides read TGTGCCAGCGGGCAAACCCCCGATTCACCCCTCCACTTT. It is translated as CASGQTPDSPLHF.

V gene TRBV19 combines with J gene TRBJ2-3; D remains unclear. The V end was cut by 3 bases, the J end by 1 base, with 11 bases between. Germline V CDR1 and CDR2: LNHDA, SQIVND (reference sequence). The CDR3 is made up of 15 amino acids. CDR3 sequence (DNA): TGTGCCAGTAGTATGATCAGGCGACGCACAGATACGCAGTATTTT. The encoded protein is CASSMIRRRTDTQYF.

The table lists this clone with a few counts. The chain links TRBV3-1 (or the pseudogene TRBV3-2) to TRBJ2-3; tentative D call: TRBD1 (5 bases). This CDR3 has 15 amino acids. V gave up 4 bases and J gave up 3 bases, with 14 bases separating them. CDR1 and CDR2 (germline): LGHDT, YNNKEL (reference sequence). DNA of the CDR3: TGTGCCAGCAGCCCAGGGTTACCAATTACAGATACGCAGTATTTT. It specifies CASSPGLPITDTQYF.

This chain uses TRBV10-3 with TRBJ1-5; tentative D call: TRBD1 (5 bases). Per the germline V gene, CDR1 is ENHRY and CDR2 is SYGVKD. V was trimmed by 3 bases and J by 6 bases, leaving 9 bases between them. This CDR3 has 13 amino acids. This CDR3 is CAISDQGFQPQHF. The CDR3 bases are TGTGCCATCAGTGATCAGGGTTTTCAGCCCCAGCATTTT.

The count of this clone is one. In the same sample, other DNA sequences code for this CDR3. The genes are TRBV10-3 and TRBJ1-1, with 7 bases identical to TRBD1. Germline CDR1 is ENHRY and CDR2 is SYGVKD. CDR3 length equals 13 residues. Trimming took 7 bases from V and 3 from J; bases not matched to a gene: 5. CDR3 amino acids: CAIKGQVDTEAFF. Here the CDR3 DNA reads TGTGCCATCAAAGGACAGGTGGACACTGAAGCTTTCTTT.

The V and J genes are TRBV9 and TRBJ2-3; 8 bases match TRBD1. Germline CDR1 and CDR2: SGDLS and YYNGEE. The V segment lost 5 bases and the J segment 2 bases; nucleotides outside the gene matches: 4. The CDR3 covers 14 residues. The CDR3 coding sequence is TGTGCCAGCAGTTGGGACAGGAACACAGATACGCAGTATTTT. It specifies CASSWDRNTDTQYF.

The rearrangement joins TRBV7-9 to TRBJ1-2, with D possibly being TRBD1 (5 bases). The CDR3 consists of 15 residues. Trimming removed 1 base from V and 7 bases from J, with 16 bases in between. Germline lookup yields CDR1 SEHNR and CDR2 FQNEAQ (reference sequence). The CDR3 loop reads CASSLEGRRGRGYTF. The CDR3 bases are TGTGCCAGCAGCTTAGAGGGTAGGAGGGGACGTGGCTACACCTTC.

This chain links TRBV5-6 with TRBJ1-3; D gene ambiguous. Trimming left V 1 base short and J 7 bases short, with 6 bases between. The CDR3 spans 12 residues. The germline V gene has CDR1 SGHDT and CDR2 YYEEEE. CDR3 loop: CASSLPRNTIYF. CDR3 in DNA: TGTGCCAGCAGCTTGCCCCGGAACACCATATATTTT.

The chain recombines TRBV12-3 or TRBV12-4 with TRBJ1-1, with D perhaps matching TRBD1 (5 bases). Trimming pared 0 bases from V and 10 bases from J, leaving 9 bases between. The CDR3 covers 12 residues. The CDR3 DNA follows: TGTGCCAGCAGTTTAGCGGACGGGGGAGCTTTCTTT. Translation: CASSLADGGAFF.

The sample holds one count of this clone. In DNA form, the CDR3 reads TGTGCCAGCTCACCAGAGTTAGTCGAGTATGGCTACACCTTC. Translated, it gives CASSPELVEYGYTF. The V gene is TRBV18, the J gene TRBJ1-2, with D unresolved. The germline CDR1 and CDR2 sequences are KGHSH and LQKENI. The length of the CDR3 is 14 residues. Between the trimmed V and J ends, which lost 2 bases and 5 bases, there was a span of 12 bases. Full variable domain (outside the CDR3, taken from reference TRBV18 and TRBJ1-2): NAGVMQNPRHLVRRRGQEARLRCSPMKGHSHVYWYRQLPEEGLKFMVYLQKENIIDESGMPKERFSAEFPKEGPSILRIQQVVRGDSAAYFCASSPELVEYGYTFGSGTRLTVV.

The chain combines TRBV6-5 with TRBJ2-3; D not certain. V was trimmed by 5 bases and J by 2 bases, leaving 14 bases between them. The length of the CDR3 is 15 residues. Germline V lookup: CDR1 MNHEY, CDR2 SVGAGI. CDR3 nucleotide sequence: TGTGCCAGCAGTAGACTTGTGGCCACCACAGATACGCAGTATTTT. It codes for CASSRLVATTDTQYF.

The V gene is TRBV27, the J gene TRBJ1-2, with no clear D. The CDR3 is 16 residues long. Trimming left V 8 bases short and J 2 bases short, with 21 bases between. CDR1 and CDR2 (germline): MNHEY, SMNVEV (reference sequence). The CDR3 nucleotides read TGTGCCAGCTGGGCCCGAGCGGGAGCTTTGAACTATGGCTACACCTTC. Its protein product is CASWARAGALNYGYTF.

CDR3 coding DNA: TGTGCCAGCAGCCAAGACGGGCTAGCGGGCACAGATACGCAGTATTTT. Its translation is CASSQDGLAGTDTQYF. The chain carries TRBV3-1 (or the pseudogene TRBV3-2) and TRBJ2-3; the match to TRBD2 covers 7 bases. Germline CDR1 LGHDT, CDR2 YNNKEL (reference sequence). The CDR3 sequence is 16 residues long. Unmatched junction bases numbered 4, after V lost 0 bases and J lost 1 base.

This chain joins TRBV4-1 and TRBJ2-7; 11 bases fit TRBD2. CDR3 length: 17 amino acids. With V trimmed by 2 bases and J by 2 bases, 8 bases remained unmatched. Germline values: CDR1 MGHRA, CDR2 YSYEKL. The CDR3 DNA is TGCGCCAGCAGCCAATACCTCACTAGCGGGGGACCCTACGAGCAGTACTTC. The encoded protein is CASSQYLTSGGPYEQYF.

The genes are TRBV3-1 (or the pseudogene TRBV3-2) and TRBJ2-5; possibly TRBD1 for D (6 bases). Trimming left V 2 bases short and J 2 bases short, with 6 bases between. The CDR3 has 13 residues. The V gene's germline CDR1 is LGHDT and CDR2 YNNKEL (reference sequence). This CDR3 reads CASSQQGQETQYF. The CDR3 DNA reads TGTGCCAGCAGCCAACAGGGGCAAGAGACCCAGTACTTC.

The chain couples TRBV11-3 to TRBJ1-1, with a weak D call TRBD1 (5 bases). The CDR3 sequence is 13 residues long. From germline, CDR1 is SGHNT and CDR2 YENEEA. V lost 3 bases and J lost 6, with 11 bases in between. CDR3 protein: CASSFGREAEAFF. The DNA for the CDR3 is TGTGCCAGCAGCTTCGGCAGGGAGGCTGAAGCTTTCTTT.

The chain links TRBV7-6 to TRBJ2-2, with TRBD1 matching 7 bases. The CDR3 spans 19 residues. The germline V gene encodes CDR1 SGHVS and CDR2 FNYEAQ. V dropped 5 bases and J dropped 4; count of bases not matched to a gene: 19. This CDR3 is CASSPLLSLYRGGTGELFF. CDR3 sequence (DNA): TGTGCCAGCAGCCCATTACTTAGCCTGTACAGGGGTGGCACCGGGGAGCTGTTTTTT.

This clone is a singleton in its sample. The gene calls are TRBV11-1 and TRBJ2-6; D ambiguous. This CDR3 has 15 amino acids. The germline CDR1 and CDR2 sequences are SGHAT and FQDESV (reference sequence). The V end lost 2 bases, the J end lost 4 bases, and 9 bases lay between the germline ends. The CDR3 is CASSLIPLGANVLTF. The DNA of the CDR3 is TGTGCCAGCAGCTTAATCCCACTGGGGGCCAACGTCCTGACTTTC.

This chain links TRBV19 with TRBJ1-4; 10 bases map to TRBD1. This CDR3 region has 15 residues. Germline V gene data show CDR1 as LNHDA and CDR2 as SQIVND (reference sequence). Germline trimming cut 3 bases from V and 7 bases from J; bases unmatched to any gene: 5. The CDR3 DNA reads TGTGCCAGTAGTATCTTGGACAGGGGGTCTGAAAAACTGTTTTTT. This encodes CASSILDRGSEKLFF.

The rearrangement links TRBV11-2 to TRBJ2-1; 8 bases match TRBD2. V shed 1 base and J 4 bases; nucleotides not matched to a gene: 9. The CDR3 consists of 17 residues. Looked up from germline, CDR1 is SGHAT and CDR2 is FQNNGV. CDR3 loop: CASSLVLLRGGYNEQFF. CDR3 DNA: TGTGCCAGCAGCTTAGTCCTCCTACGGGGGGGGTACAATGAGCAGTTCTTC.

This sequence joins TRBV5-1 and TRBJ2-5; D perhaps matches TRBD1 (5 bases). The V gene lost 2 bases and the J gene lost 5 bases, with 10 bases spanning the gap. Germline-derived CDR1 and CDR2 are SGHRS and YFSETQ. The CDR3 has 13 amino acids. The CDR3 sequence is CASSLSGYETQYF. The CDR3 DNA reads TGCGCCAGCAGCTTATCAGGGTACGAGACCCAGTACTTC.

The chain is built from TRBV5-6 and TRBJ1-6, with 8 positions matching TRBD1. CDR3 size: 16 residues. Germline V CDR1 and CDR2: SGHDT, YYEEEE. Trimming took 5 bases from V and 8 from J; bases not matched to a gene: 12. CDR3 in amino acids: CASRFWTGYRDSPLHF. The CDR3 DNA follows: TGTGCCAGCAGATTTTGGACAGGGTATCGGGATTCACCCCTCCACTTT.